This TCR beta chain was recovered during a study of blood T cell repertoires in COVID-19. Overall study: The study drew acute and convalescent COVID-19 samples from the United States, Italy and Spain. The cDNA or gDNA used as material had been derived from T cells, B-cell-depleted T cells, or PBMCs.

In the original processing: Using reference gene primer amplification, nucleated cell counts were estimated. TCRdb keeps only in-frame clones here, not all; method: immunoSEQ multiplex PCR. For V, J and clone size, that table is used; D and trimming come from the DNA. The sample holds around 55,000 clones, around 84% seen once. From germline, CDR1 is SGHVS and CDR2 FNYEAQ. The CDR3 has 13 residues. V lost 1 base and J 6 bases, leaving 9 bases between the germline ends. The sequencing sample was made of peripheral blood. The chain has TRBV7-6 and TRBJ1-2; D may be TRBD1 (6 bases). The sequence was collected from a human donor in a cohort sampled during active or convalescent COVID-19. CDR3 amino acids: CASSLEAGDGYTF. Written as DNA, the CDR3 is TGTGCCAGCAGCTTAGAAGCAGGGGATGGCTACACCTTC. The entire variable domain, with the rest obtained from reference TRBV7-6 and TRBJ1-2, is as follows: GAGVSQSPRYKVTKRGQDVALRCDPISGHVSLYWYRQALGQGPEFLTYFNYEAQQDKSGLPNDRFSAERPEGSISTLTIQRTEQRDSAMYRCASSLEAGDGYTFGSGTRLTVV.